This entry lists 17 T cell receptor beta chains sequenced from one sample in a study of blood T cell repertoires in COVID-19. Clones were sequenced by immunoSEQ multiplex PCR, and TCRdb holds only the in-frame ones, with some missing. Here the sample spans approximately 260,000 clones, about nine tenths being singletons. Sequencing was performed on peripheral blood. The receptors were sampled from a woman between 40 and 55 years old with acute or convalescent COVID-19.

The chain combines TRBV19 with TRBJ2-2, with TRBD2 identical over 9 bases. The V and J ends lost 4 bases and 7 bases, in that order; junction bases with no gene match: 7. CDR3 size: 15 residues. Germline lookup yields CDR1 LNHDA and CDR2 SQIVND (reference sequence). Written as DNA, the CDR3 is TGTGCCAGTAGTAGCGGGGGGGCCTTGAGCGGGGAGCTGTTTTTT. Translated: CASSSGGALSGELFF.

The chain joins TRBV23-1 to TRBJ1-2; no clear D gene. TRBV23-1 is reported as an ORF; its role is uncertain. The germline V and J ends were trimmed by 1 base and 7 bases, with 22 bases remaining between them. The CDR3 sequence is 17 residues long. Here the CDR3 reads CASSQCGSPGSYCGYTF. CDR3 in DNA: TGCGCCAGCAGTCAATGTGGCAGCCCGGGGAGCTATTGTGGCTACACCTTC.

This clone was counted between two and nine times. This sequence joins TRBV19 and TRBJ1-2, with D possibly TRBD1 on 5 matching bases. Germline CDR1 and CDR2: LNHDA and SQIVND (reference sequence). V dropped 3 bases and J dropped 1 base, with 15 bases sitting between them. The length of the CDR3 is 16 residues. CDR3 amino acids: CASSISFGGFNYGYTF. The CDR3 nucleotides are TGTGCCAGTAGTATCTCTTTCGGGGGGTTTAACTATGGCTACACCTTC.

This chain links TRBV18 with TRBJ1-6, with a possible D match to TRBD1 (5 bases). Trimming removed 3 bases from V and 8 bases from J, with 14 bases in between. This CDR3 contains 15 residues. Germline V gene lookup returns CDR1 KGHSH and CDR2 LQKENI. CDR3 in amino acids: CASSPSGFRHSPLHF. The DNA of the CDR3 is TGTGCCAGCTCACCCTCAGGGTTTCGGCATTCACCCCTCCACTTT. Together with reference TRBV18 and TRBJ1-6, the CDR3 gives the full variable domain: NAGVMQNPRHLVRRRGQEARLRCSPMKGHSHVYWYRQLPEEGLKFMVYLQKENIIDESGMPKERFSAEFPKEGPSILRIQQVVRGDSAAYFCASSPSGFRHSPLHFGNGTRLTVT.

The J gene is TRBJ1-1, the V gene TRBV29-1; no clear D. V lost 4 bases, J lost 3 bases, and 9 bases lay in between. Germline assignment: CDR1 SQVTM and CDR2 ANQGSEA. CDR3 length: 12 amino acids. The CDR3 DNA reads as TGCAGCGTTGCGGGCGGGGACACTGAAGCTTTCTTT. Encoded protein: CSVAGGDTEAFF.

The V gene is TRBV5-4, the J gene TRBJ2-3; 8 bases are shared with TRBD1. CDR1 and CDR2 (germline): SGHNT, YYREEE (reference sequence). The CDR3 is 17 residues long. The V gene end was trimmed by 4 bases and the J gene end by 0 bases; junction bases not matched to a gene: 10. The chain's CDR3 is CASSKGQGYSSTDTQYF. The CDR3 coding sequence is TGTGCCAGCAGCAAAGGACAGGGATATTCTAGCACAGATACGCAGTATTTT.

V gene TRBV15 combines with J gene TRBJ1-1; 9 bases are shared with TRBD1. Trimming at V came to 3 bases and at J to 2 bases, leaving 1 base not matched to a gene. The length of the CDR3 is 14 residues. Germline V CDR1 and CDR2: LNHNV, YYDKDF (reference sequence). The CDR3 DNA follows: TGTGCCACCAGCAGGACAGGGGGAAACACTGAAGCTTTCTTT. This encodes CATSRTGGNTEAFF.

A word on this clone: This sample also contains other DNA sequences that code for the same CDR3. The rearrangement uses TRBV11-2 and TRBJ1-1; no reliable D call. This CDR3 comprises 14 residues. Germline assignment: CDR1 SGHAT and CDR2 FQNNGV. Trimming pared 5 bases from V and 0 bases from J, leaving 10 bases between. The chain's CDR3 is CASSLTGLNTEAFF. DNA of the CDR3: TGTGCCAGCAGCCTGACGGGGTTGAACACTGAAGCTTTCTTT.

Written as DNA, the CDR3 is TGTGCCAGCAGCTTAGATAGGGGCCGGCTTGGCAAAAACATTCAGTACTTC. Protein sequence: CASSLDRGRLGKNIQYF. The V gene is TRBV7-9, the J gene TRBJ2-4, with D perhaps TRBD1 (5 bases). The germline CDR1 and CDR2 sequences are SEHNR and FQNEAQ (reference sequence). The CDR3 spans 17 residues. V was trimmed by 1 base and J by 3 bases, leaving 16 bases between them.

The rearrangement joins TRBV2 to TRBJ2-1; TRBD2 matches at 9 bases. The V gene end was trimmed by 2 bases and the J gene end by 2 bases; junction bases not matched to a gene: 4. Germline V gives CDR1 SNHLY, CDR2 FYNNEI. This CDR3 spans 16 amino acids. The CDR3 region has the DNA TGTGCCAGCAGTGAACGAGCGGGGGGACCCTACAATGAGCAGTTCTTC. As protein: CASSERAGGPYNEQFF.

The rearrangement links TRBV5-1 to TRBJ1-4, with TRBD1 matching 9 bases. Losses at the gene ends were 4 bases for V and 8 bases for J; bases not matched to a gene: 12. This CDR3 spans 16 amino acids. The germline CDR1 and CDR2 sequences are SGHRS and YFSETQ. CDR3 nucleotide sequence: TGCGCCAGCAGCCCCTTGACAGGGGGTAGTAGGGAAAAACTGTTTTTT. Protein: CASSPLTGGSREKLFF.

The chain joins TRBV19 to TRBJ1-5; 9 bases line up with TRBD1. The CDR3 covers 15 residues. Germline V gene lookup returns CDR1 LNHDA and CDR2 SQIVND (reference sequence). V gave up 5 bases and J gave up 3 bases; unmatched junction bases: 5. CDR3 amino acids: CASSSGQGNNQPQHF. In DNA, the CDR3 is TGTGCCAGTAGTTCGGGACAGGGAAACAATCAGCCCCAGCATTTT.

The chain is built from TRBV3-1 (or the pseudogene TRBV3-2) and TRBJ2-6; 10 bases fit TRBD1. There are 19 residues in the CDR3. Germline CDR1 reads LGHDT; CDR2 reads YNNKEL (reference sequence). Unmatched junction bases numbered 10, after V lost 4 bases and J lost 1 base. The CDR3 here is CASSLRAGTGASGANVLTF. DNA of the CDR3: TGTGCCAGCAGCCTCCGGGCCGGGACAGGGGCTTCTGGGGCCAACGTCCTGACTTTC.

The CDR3: CASSLDLAGWGETQYF. In DNA form, the CDR3 reads TGTGCCAGCAGCTTGGATCTAGCGGGGTGGGGAGAGACCCAGTACTTC. The genes are TRBV5-4 and TRBJ2-5; 9 nucleotides line up with TRBD2. Trimming removed 0 bases from V and 4 bases from J; junction bases left unmatched: 7. In germline, CDR1 is SGHNT, CDR2 YYREEE (reference sequence). The CDR3 runs to 16 residues.

The chain combines TRBV7-9 with TRBJ1-1, with D uncertain. Trimming removed 1 base at V and 3 bases at J, with 6 bases between. This CDR3 has 13 residues. Per germline, CDR1 SEHNR and CDR2 FQNEAQ (reference sequence). Written as DNA, the CDR3 is TGTGCCAGCAGCTTAGTTGAGTACACTGAAGCTTTCTTT. The encoded protein is CASSLVEYTEAFF.

This clone is a singleton in its sample. J is TRBJ1-1 and V is TRBV6-4, with D unclear. The CDR3 runs 15 residues. V lost 0 bases and J 5 bases, leaving 13 bases between the germline ends. Germline V lookup: CDR1 MRHNA, CDR2 SNTAGT. The CDR3 DNA is TGTGCCAGCAGTGACTCTCCCCTAGGAGGGACTGAAGCTTTCTTT. Translating gives CASSDSPLGGTEAFF.

The chain carries TRBV5-1 and TRBJ1-1, with D hard to call. Germline V gives CDR1 SGHRS, CDR2 YFSETQ. Trimming removed 3 bases at V and 1 base at J, with 7 bases between. This CDR3 is built from 13 residues. In DNA form, the CDR3 reads TGCGCCAGCAGCTCACAGAGGAACACTGAAGCTTTCTTT. This codes for CASSSQRNTEAFF. Filled out from reference TRBV5-1 and TRBJ1-1, the complete variable domain reads KAGVTQTPRYLIKTRGQQVTLSCSPISGHRSVSWYQQTPGQGLQFLFEYFSETQRNKGNFPGRFSGRQFSNSRSEMNVSTLELGDSALYLCASSSQRNTEAFFGQGTRLTVV.